A selection of T cell receptor beta chains follows, all from one sample in a study of T-cell memory formation after mild COVID-19. Each CDR3 protein is one row after TCRdb ran MiXCR on the 5' RACE reads. The sample holds hundreds of thousands of distinct CDR3 sequences; 18% are singletons and the top ten take roughly an eighth. Sequencing used PBMCs or a T cell subset sorted from them (not recorded which). These receptors all come from an adult woman who had mild COVID-19 (a few samples of this study predate the infection). Cell type and time point are not known. Both conserved end residues are part of each CDR3.

>TRBV12-3/TRBV12-4|TRBJ2-2|15
CASSGTVTNTGELFF
>TRBV5-1|TRBJ2-4|19
CASSLGTSGGPLSKNIQYF
>TRBV6-2/TRBV6-3|TRBJ1-1|13
CATQTAMNTEAFF
>TRBV2|TRBJ1-2|12
CASKTGNYGYTF
>TRBV10-3|TRBJ2-1|13
CAIGARWYNEQFF
>TRBV12-3/TRBV12-4|TRBJ2-2|16
CASTSYGEGPTGELFF
>TRBV6-2/TRBV6-3|TRBJ2-7|16
CASREQLAANSYEQYF
>TRBV5-1|TRBJ2-7|16
CASSADRGGSRYEQYF
>TRBV9|TRBJ1-3|15
CASSGEVRSGNTIYF
>TRBV6-4|TRBJ2-2|13
CASSDVDTGELFF
>TRBV4-2|TRBJ2-7|13
CASSFLSSGEQYF
>TRBV18|TRBJ2-3|14
CASSQGPVTDTQYF
>TRBV11-2|TRBJ2-7|16
CASSPNLGTGSYEQYF
>TRBV5-1|TRBJ1-2|15
CASSASSGTGAGYTF
>TRBV12-3/TRBV12-4|TRBJ1-4|15
CASSPFGVEGEKLFF
>TRBV30|TRBJ2-3|15
CAWERRPDSTDTQYF
>TRBV20-1|TRBJ2-5|14
CSARLAGVQETQYF
>TRBV27|TRBJ2-3|15
CASRTDRGGTDTQYF
>TRBV19|TRBJ2-3|14
CASSIGGGEDTQYF
>TRBV7-6|TRBJ2-5|16
CASSKGQGAIVETQYF
>TRBV2|TRBJ2-1|16
CASSDMTSGTYNEQFF
>TRBV7-2|TRBJ2-1|16
CASSLAWGLTRNEQFF
>TRBV5-1|TRBJ2-7|16
CASSLLGGTGGYEQYF
>TRBV27|TRBJ1-1|16
CASSLSLEWVNTEAFF
>TRBV5-1|TRBJ2-2|15
CASSLTGGYTGELFF
>TRBV19|TRBJ1-1|16
CASSWQGALIDTEAFF
>TRBV7-9|TRBJ2-3|16
CASHGSPQTSTDTQYF
>TRBV7-9|TRBJ1-2|12
CAGRIDNYGYTF
>TRBV27|TRBJ2-7|14
CASSPDRTGDEQYF
>TRBV12-3/TRBV12-4|TRBJ2-6|11
CASKRANVLTF
>TRBV27|TRBJ1-1|13
CASSLLRVTEAFF
>TRBV10-3|TRBJ2-3|15
CAISVSQVGTDTQYF
>TRBV12-3/TRBV12-4|TRBJ2-7|12
CASSRGGREQYF
>TRBV27|TRBJ2-5|13
CASRRHYEETQYF
>TRBV3-1|TRBJ1-1|13
CASTGTQNTEAFF
>TRBV20-1|TRBJ1-2|12
CSARADRYGYTF
>TRBV10-3|TRBJ2-1|14
CAISDGGRDNEQFF
>TRBV9|TRBJ2-3|15
CASSVAQADLPPQYF
>TRBV5-5|TRBJ1-2|13
CASSLQGLKGYTF
>TRBV27|TRBJ2-7|14
CASSLSQLALEQYF
>TRBV10-3|TRBJ2-2|12
CATKEVTGELFF
>TRBV6-2/TRBV6-3|TRBJ2-3|16
CASSYVSSLNADTQYF
>TRBV5-1|TRBJ1-4|14
CASSVGQGDEKLFF
>TRBV7-3|TRBJ2-1|16
CASSPLGSFSYNEQFF
>TRBV5-1|TRBJ2-2|15
CASSEGTSGAGELFF
>TRBV7-9|TRBJ1-2|12
CASDGQGPGYTF
>TRBV20-1|TRBJ2-2|14
CSARFRGQTGELFF
>TRBV29-1|TRBJ2-7|12
CSAMTESYEQYF
>TRBV9|TRBJ2-1|15
CASSGSGPSYNEQFF
>TRBV7-9|TRBJ1-1|13
CASSLESGIEAFF
>TRBV6-4|TRBJ2-1|15
CASSPGTGDWDEQFF